What follows are 22 T cell receptor beta chains derived from one specimen sequenced in a study of blood T cell repertoires in COVID-19. Only in-frame clones appear in the TCRdb table, and some are missing; sequencing was by immunoSEQ multiplex PCR. The profile shows about 360,000 clones, more than 75% of them singletons. The sequenced material came from PBMCs or T cells enriched from blood (not recorded which). The receptors shown here come from a man aged 35 to 55 in a cohort exposed to, infected with or recovered from COVID-19 (not recorded which).

The chain employs TRBV29-1 and TRBJ2-1; D possibly corresponds to TRBD1 (5 bases). The germline gives CDR1 SQVTM, CDR2 ANQGSEA. V lost 4 bases, J lost 4 bases, and 8 bases lay in between. There are 12 residues in the CDR3. In DNA form, the CDR3 reads TGCAGCGTTGGGCAGGGATACAATGAGCAGTTCTTC. Encoded protein: CSVGQGYNEQFF.

The rearrangement links TRBV10-1 to TRBJ1-2, with D perhaps matching TRBD1 (5 bases). CDR1 is WNHNN and CDR2 is SYGVQD in the germline V gene (reference sequence). There are 13 residues in the CDR3. Trimming stripped 6 bases from V and 8 bases from J, with 16 bases between. In nucleotides, the CDR3 is TGCGCCAGCAGCCCGATCGGGGGGGACGGCTACACCTTC. Its protein product is CASSPIGGDGYTF.

This chain connects TRBV10-1 to TRBJ2-3; D might be TRBD2 (5 bases). Trimming shortened V by 0 bases and J by 2 bases, and 12 bases separated the two germline ends. The CDR3 length is 16 residues. Germline CDR1 and CDR2: WNHNN and SYGVQD (reference sequence). As DNA, the CDR3 is TGCGCCAGCAGTGAGTCGACTACGCGAGTCACAGATACGCAGTATTTT. It encodes CASSESTTRVTDTQYF.

V gene TRBV7-2 combines with J gene TRBJ2-7, with 7 bases that match TRBD1. The CDR3 is 14 amino acids. V lost 1 base to trimming and J lost 3 bases; unmatched junction nucleotides: 3. CDR1 and CDR2 from the germline V gene are SGHTA and FQGNSA. CDR3 residues: CASSLGAGGYEQYF. The CDR3 DNA follows: TGTGCCAGCAGCTTAGGCGCAGGGGGCTACGAGCAGTACTTC. Full variable domain (outside the CDR3, taken from reference TRBV7-2 and TRBJ2-7): GAGVSQSPSNKVTEKGKDVELRCDPISGHTALYWYRQSLGQGLEFLIYFQGNSAPDKSGLPSDRFSAERTGGSVSTLTIQRTQQEDSAVYLCASSLGAGGYEQYFGPGTRLTVT.

The rearrangement joins TRBV28 to TRBJ2-1; no definite D call. Looked up from germline, CDR1 is MDHEN and CDR2 is SYDVKM. Trimming cost V 5 bases and J 4 bases, with 18 bases left between them. CDR3 length equals 16 residues. The CDR3 loop reads CASSPSGSRAYNEQFF. CDR3 in DNA: TGTGCCAGCAGTCCCTCGGGTAGCAGAGCGTACAATGAGCAGTTCTTC.

The chain is built from TRBV4-2 and TRBJ2-2; 8 nucleotides line up with TRBD2. V shed 0 bases, J shed 7 bases, and the junction held 4 bases outside the gene matches. The CDR3 runs 15 residues. Per germline, CDR1 LGHNA and CDR2 YNFKEQ. CDR3 sequence (DNA): TGTGCCAGCAGCCAAGAACGGGAGGGCTTCGGGGAGCTGTTTTTT. Translating gives CASSQEREGFGELFF.

This clone showed up just a few times. The chain carries TRBV21-1 and TRBJ1-3; TRBD1, the table's D call, lacks a check against the DNA. TRBV21-1 is described as a pseudogene. This CDR3 contains 18 residues. The CDR3 loop is CASSKSTRTGGSGNTIYF. CDR3 DNA: TGTGCCAGCAGCAAATCCACTAGGACAGGGGGCTCTGGAAACACCATATATTTT.

The chain recombines TRBV9 with TRBJ2-1; TRBD2 agrees at 13 bases. CDR1 and CDR2 (germline): SGDLS, YYNGEE. Trimming removed 4 bases from V and 9 bases from J; junction bases left unmatched: 10. CDR3 length: 16 amino acids. CDR3 residues: CASSLRPGLAGLEQFF. The CDR3 region has the DNA TGTGCCAGCAGCTTACGTCCGGGACTAGCGGGACTTGAGCAGTTCTTC.

The chain combines TRBV18 with TRBJ1-5; weak D call: TRBD1 (5 bases). Trimming removed 4 bases at V and 3 bases at J, with 7 bases between. This CDR3 has 13 amino acids. The germline V gene encodes CDR1 KGHSH and CDR2 LQKENI. The CDR3 loop reads CASSRQPNQPQHF. In nucleotides, the CDR3 is TGTGCCAGCTCACGACAGCCCAATCAGCCCCAGCATTTT.

The chain combines TRBV19 with TRBJ1-5; 12 nucleotides line up with TRBD1. V was pared by 5 bases and J by 1 base, with 9 bases of the junction left unmatched. This CDR3 is built from 18 residues. Per germline, CDR1 LNHDA and CDR2 SQIVND (reference sequence). CDR3 amino acids: CASSSGTGGWLSNQPQHF. In DNA, the CDR3 is TGTGCCAGTAGTTCCGGGACAGGGGGCTGGCTGAGCAATCAGCCCCAGCATTTT. The whole variable domain, filled in from reference TRBV19 and TRBJ1-5, reads DGGITQSPKYLFRKEGQNVTLSCEQNLNHDAMYWYRQDPGQGLRLIYYSQIVNDFQKGDIAEGYSVSREKKESFPLTVTSAQKNPTAFYLCASSSGTGGWLSNQPQHFGDGTRLSIL.

The chain joins TRBV28 to TRBJ2-7; 8 bases map to TRBD1. This CDR3 region has 12 residues. CDR1 MDHEN and CDR2 SYDVKM come from the germline V gene. V shed 8 bases and J 4 bases; nucleotides not matched to a gene: 4. DNA for the CDR3: TGTGCCAGCGGGACAGGACTTTACGAGCAGTACTTC. Translated, it gives CASGTGLYEQYF.

The chain combines TRBV5-5 with TRBJ2-3; 8 nucleotides match TRBD2. Germline V CDR1 and CDR2: SGHKS, YYEKEE (reference sequence). The trim removed 1 base at V and 2 bases at J, leaving 3 bases unmatched. The CDR3 is 15 amino acids. CDR3 amino acids: CASSLPGLDTDTQYF. CDR3 DNA: TGTGCCAGCAGCTTGCCGGGACTAGACACAGATACGCAGTATTTT.

This clone is a singleton in its sample. The chain is built from TRBV28 and TRBJ2-7; 7 bases agree with TRBD1. CDR1 MDHEN and CDR2 SYDVKM come from the germline V gene. V lost 5 bases and J lost 2; bases outside the gene matches: 12. This CDR3 contains 16 residues. The CDR3 DNA reads TGTGCCAGCAGTCAGACCGGGACAGAGGATGCCTACGAGCAGTACTTC. Its translation is CASSQTGTEDAYEQYF. Full variable domain (rest looked up from reference TRBV28 and TRBJ2-7): DVKVTQSSRYLVKRTGEKVFLECVQDMDHENMFWYRQDPGLGLRLIYFSYDVKMKEKGDIPEGYSVSREKKERFSLILESASTNQTSMYLCASSQTGTEDAYEQYFGPGTRLTVT.

The chain recombines TRBV29-1 with TRBJ1-5; the D gene is possibly TRBD1 (6 bases). Germline V lookup: CDR1 SQVTM, CDR2 ANQGSEA. Trimming removed 4 bases from V and 2 bases from J, with 9 bases in between. The CDR3 contains 13 residues. This CDR3 is CSVAGVGNQPQHF. Here the CDR3 DNA reads TGCAGCGTTGCAGGGGTGGGCAATCAGCCCCAGCATTTT.

The chain carries TRBV29-1 and TRBJ2-1; 10 bases map to TRBD2. The germline V gene has CDR1 SQVTM and CDR2 ANQGSEA. Unmatched junction bases numbered 13, after V lost 6 bases and J lost 14 bases. The CDR3 has 13 residues. CDR3 DNA sequence: TGCAGCGTAACTAGCGGGATGGTACGAACGAAGTTCTTC. This sequence encodes CSVTSGMVRTKFF.

The chain recombines TRBV5-8 with TRBJ2-2; a weak D match, TRBD2 (5 bases). Looked up from germline, CDR1 is SGHTS and CDR2 is YDEGEE. V shed 2 bases and J shed 0 bases, with 11 bases lying between them. The CDR3 runs 16 residues. The CDR3 region is CASSLTVGTNTGELFF. In DNA, the CDR3 is TGTGCCAGCAGCTTAACAGTCGGGACGAACACCGGGGAGCTGTTTTTT.

Written as DNA, the CDR3 is TGTGCCAGTACAGGTTCCTCCTCCTACGAGCAGTACTTC. Encoded protein: CASTGSSSYEQYF. The rearrangement links TRBV2 to TRBJ2-7, with TRBD1 as a possible D gene (5 bases). V was trimmed by 9 bases and J by 0 bases, leaving 12 bases between them. This CDR3 contains 13 residues. Germline V gives CDR1 SNHLY, CDR2 FYNNEI.

The chain joins TRBV30 to TRBJ1-3, with 7 bases matching TRBD1. The CDR3 runs 13 residues. V shed 5 bases, J shed 3 bases, and the junction held 4 bases outside the gene matches. CDR1 and CDR2 (germline): GTSNPN, SVGIG (reference sequence). The CDR3 is CAWATGVGNTIYF. The DNA of the CDR3 is TGTGCCTGGGCTACAGGGGTTGGAAACACCATATATTTT.

Notes on this clone: Because the CDR3's place on the DNA is in doubt, the DNA is left out and the CDR3 is given as listed by TCRdb. V usage is TRBV12-2 and J usage is TRBJ2-1; the DNA was not compared with TRBD1, the D call given in the table. TRBV12-2 is assigned pseudogene status. A total of 17 residues make up the CDR3, ends included. CDR3 amino acids: CASRLAKFGQGSNEQFF.

This clone was counted once. V is TRBV7-9 and J is TRBJ2-3, with 12 nucleotides matching TRBD2. V lost 5 bases and J lost 4; bases outside the gene matches: 4. From germline, CDR1 is SEHNR and CDR2 FQNEAQ (reference sequence). The CDR3 length is 15 residues. CDR3 region: CASSRLAGGADTQYF. The CDR3 DNA follows: TGTGCCAGCAGCCGTCTAGCGGGAGGGGCAGATACGCAGTATTTT.

This clone appeared once. This chain uses TRBV3-1 (or the pseudogene TRBV3-2) with TRBJ2-7; 7 bases line up with TRBD1. Trimming cost V 3 bases and J 3 bases; bases outside gene matches: 8. Germline V gene sequence: CDR1 LGHDT, CDR2 YNNKEL (reference sequence). The CDR3 loop spans 15 amino acids. The CDR3 DNA is TGTGCCAGCAGCCATAGAGGGGGCAGGGACTACGAGCAGTACTTC. Its translation is CASSHRGGRDYEQYF.

J is TRBJ2-3 and V is TRBV11-3; 13 bases agree with TRBD2. CDR1 and CDR2 (germline): SGHNT, YENEEA. V was clipped by 4 bases and J by 4 bases; unmatched bases: 5. This CDR3 contains 16 residues. CDR3 nucleotides: TGTGCCAGCAGCTCAAGGACTAGCGGGAGTGCAGATACGCAGTATTTT. Translating it yields CASSSRTSGSADTQYF.